This T cell receptor beta chain was observed in a study of shared clonotypes between healthy human individuals. Whole-study results and caveats: Sorted-subset samples were not fully sequenced, rarefaction indicated. Estimated richness values were generally larger in naive subsets than in memory subsets.

This clone was detected a few times. Its antigen is undetermined. Germline lookup yields CDR1 SGHNT and CDR2 YYREEE (reference sequence). Trimming at V came to 4 bases and at J to 5 bases, leaving 5 bases not matched to a gene. This CDR3 contains 14 residues. The material for each subset, its genomic DNA, was split evenly across several immunoSEQ plates. Profiling relied on immunoSEQ multiplex PCR, and the TCRdb table lists in-frame clones only, not all of them. The data show about 330,000 clones, with around two thirds seen just once and about a tenth held by the top ten. The specimen sequenced was memory CD4+ T cells sorted from blood. Specified subset: CD45RA-negative fraction. The source of this sequence is a young man in good health. This sequence joins TRBV5-4 and TRBJ2-1; TRBD2 matches 8 bases. In DNA, the CDR3 is TGTGCCAGCAGCATAGGACTAGCCCACAATGAGCAGTTCTTC. Its protein product is CASSIGLAHNEQFF.